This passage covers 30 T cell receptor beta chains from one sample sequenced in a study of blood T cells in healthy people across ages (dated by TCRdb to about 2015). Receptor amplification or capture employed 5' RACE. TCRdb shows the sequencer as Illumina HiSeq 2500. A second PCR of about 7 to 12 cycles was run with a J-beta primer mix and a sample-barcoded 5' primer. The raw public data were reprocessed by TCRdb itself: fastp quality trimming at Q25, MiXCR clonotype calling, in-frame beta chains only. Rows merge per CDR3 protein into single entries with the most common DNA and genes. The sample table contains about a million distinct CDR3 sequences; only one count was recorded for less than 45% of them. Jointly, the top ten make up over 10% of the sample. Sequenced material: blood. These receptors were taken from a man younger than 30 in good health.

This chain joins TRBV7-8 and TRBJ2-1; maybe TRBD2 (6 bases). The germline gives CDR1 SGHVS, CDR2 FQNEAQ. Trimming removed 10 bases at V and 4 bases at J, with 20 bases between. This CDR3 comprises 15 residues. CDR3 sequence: CATHSGTVNYNEQFF. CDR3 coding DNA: TGTGCCACCCACTCCGGGACTGTTAATTACAATGAGCAGTTCTTC.

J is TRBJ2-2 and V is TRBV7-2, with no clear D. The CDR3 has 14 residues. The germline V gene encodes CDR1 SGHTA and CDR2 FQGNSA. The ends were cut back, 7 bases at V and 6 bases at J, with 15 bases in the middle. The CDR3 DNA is TGTGCCAGCAACTCCAGAGAGGCCTCCGGGGAGCTGTTTTTT. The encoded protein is CASNSREASGELFF.

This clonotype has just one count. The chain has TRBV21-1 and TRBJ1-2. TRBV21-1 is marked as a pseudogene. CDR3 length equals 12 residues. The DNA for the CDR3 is TGTGCCAGCTTGGTGGGGTTCTGTGGCTACACCTTC. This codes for CASLVGFCGYTF.

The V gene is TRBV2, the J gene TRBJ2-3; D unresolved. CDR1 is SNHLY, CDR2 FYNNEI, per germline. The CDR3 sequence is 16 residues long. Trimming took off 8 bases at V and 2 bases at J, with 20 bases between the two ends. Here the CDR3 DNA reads TGTGCCAGCGGCTTCTCCCCCCCTCGGGTCACAGATACGCAGTATTTT. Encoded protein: CASGFSPPRVTDTQYF.

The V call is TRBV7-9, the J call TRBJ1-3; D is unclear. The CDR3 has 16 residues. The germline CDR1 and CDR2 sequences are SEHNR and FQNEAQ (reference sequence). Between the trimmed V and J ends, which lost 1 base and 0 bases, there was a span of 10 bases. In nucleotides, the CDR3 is TGTGCCAGCAGCTTAGTCTGGACGAGCTCTGGAAACACCATATATTTT. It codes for CASSLVWTSSGNTIYF.

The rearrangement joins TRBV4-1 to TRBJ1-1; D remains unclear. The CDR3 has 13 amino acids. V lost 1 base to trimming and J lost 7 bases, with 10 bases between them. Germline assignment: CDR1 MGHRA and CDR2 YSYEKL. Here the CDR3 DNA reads TGCGCCAGCAGCCAAGCTAGATTCGGTGAAGCTTTCTTT. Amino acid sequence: CASSQARFGEAFF.

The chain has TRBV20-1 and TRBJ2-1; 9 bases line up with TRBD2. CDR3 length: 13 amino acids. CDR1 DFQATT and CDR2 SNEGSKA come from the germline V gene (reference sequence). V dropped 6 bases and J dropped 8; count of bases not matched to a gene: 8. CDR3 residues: CSASGTSIHEQFF. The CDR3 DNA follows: TGCAGTGCCTCCGGGACTAGCATCCATGAGCAGTTCTTC.

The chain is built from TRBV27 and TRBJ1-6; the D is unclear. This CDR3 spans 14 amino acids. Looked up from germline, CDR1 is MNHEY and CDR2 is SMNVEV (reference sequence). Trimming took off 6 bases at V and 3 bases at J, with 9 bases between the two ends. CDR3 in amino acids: CASRVSIYNSPLHF. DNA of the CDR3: TGTGCCAGCAGGGTTTCGATCTATAATTCACCCCTCCACTTT.

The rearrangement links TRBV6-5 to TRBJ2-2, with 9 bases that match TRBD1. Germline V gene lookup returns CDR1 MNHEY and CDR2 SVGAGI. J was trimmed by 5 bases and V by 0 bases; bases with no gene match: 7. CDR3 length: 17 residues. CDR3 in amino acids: CASSYSRGQGGTGELFF. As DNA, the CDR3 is TGTGCCAGCAGTTACTCTAGGGGACAGGGCGGGACCGGGGAGCTGTTTTTT.

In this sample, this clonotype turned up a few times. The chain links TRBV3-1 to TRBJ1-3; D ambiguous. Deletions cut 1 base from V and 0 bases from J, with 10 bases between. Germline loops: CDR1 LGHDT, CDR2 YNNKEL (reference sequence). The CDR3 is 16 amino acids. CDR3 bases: TGTGCCAGCAGCCAAGGCCAGCCCTTCTCTGGAAACACCATATATTTT. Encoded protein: CASSQGQPFSGNTIYF.

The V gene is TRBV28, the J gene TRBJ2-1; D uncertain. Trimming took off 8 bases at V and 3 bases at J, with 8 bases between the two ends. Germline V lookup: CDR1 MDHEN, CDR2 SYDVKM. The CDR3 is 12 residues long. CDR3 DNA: TGTGCCAGCGGCGCTTACTACAATGAGCAGTTCTTC. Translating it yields CASGAYYNEQFF.

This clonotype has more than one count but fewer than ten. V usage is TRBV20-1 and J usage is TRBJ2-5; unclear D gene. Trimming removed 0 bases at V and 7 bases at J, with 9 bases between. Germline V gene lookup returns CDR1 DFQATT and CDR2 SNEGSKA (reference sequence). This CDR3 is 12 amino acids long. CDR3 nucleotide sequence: TGCAGTGCTAGAGACTCATACGGGACCCAGTACTTC. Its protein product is CSARDSYGTQYF.

For the CDR3, the DNA is TGTGCCAGCAGTTTGGATAATCGTGCTTTTGGCTACACCTTC. The encoded protein is CASSLDNRAFGYTF. The chain uses TRBV12-3 or TRBV12-4 and TRBJ1-2; unclear D gene. This CDR3 has 14 residues. The V end was cut by 3 bases, the J end by 7 bases, with 15 bases between.

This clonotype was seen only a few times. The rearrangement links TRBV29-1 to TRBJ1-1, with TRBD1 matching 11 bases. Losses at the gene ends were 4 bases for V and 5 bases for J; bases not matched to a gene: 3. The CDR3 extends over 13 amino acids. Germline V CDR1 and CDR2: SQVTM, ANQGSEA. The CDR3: CSVADRGLTEAFF. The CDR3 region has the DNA TGCAGCGTTGCGGACAGGGGGCTTACTGAAGCTTTCTTT.

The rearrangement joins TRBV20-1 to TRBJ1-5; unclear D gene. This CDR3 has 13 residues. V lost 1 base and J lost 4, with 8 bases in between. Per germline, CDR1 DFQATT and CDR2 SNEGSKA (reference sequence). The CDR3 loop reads CSARARVNQPQHF. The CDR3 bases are TGCAGTGCTAGAGCCCGGGTAAATCAGCCCCAGCATTTT.

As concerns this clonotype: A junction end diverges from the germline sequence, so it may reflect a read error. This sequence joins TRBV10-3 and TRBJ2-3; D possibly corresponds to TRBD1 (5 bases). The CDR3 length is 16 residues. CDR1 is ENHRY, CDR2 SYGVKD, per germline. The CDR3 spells CTISVKDIYGLDTQYF. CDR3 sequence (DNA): TGTACCATCAGTGTGAAGGACATCTATGGGCTCGATACGCAGTATTTT.

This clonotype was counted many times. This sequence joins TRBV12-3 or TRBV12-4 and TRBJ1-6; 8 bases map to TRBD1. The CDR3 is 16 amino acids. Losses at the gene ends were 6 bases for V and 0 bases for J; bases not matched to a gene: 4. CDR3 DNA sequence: TGTGCCAGCAGCCGACAGGGGAGCTCCTATAATTCACCCCTCCACTTT. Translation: CASSRQGSSYNSPLHF.

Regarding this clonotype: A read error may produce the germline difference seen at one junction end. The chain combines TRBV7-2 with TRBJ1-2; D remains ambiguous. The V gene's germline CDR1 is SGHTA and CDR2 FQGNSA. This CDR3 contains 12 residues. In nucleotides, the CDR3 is TGTGTCAGCAGCTTTACGGGAGACGGCTACACCTTC. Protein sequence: CVSSFTGDGYTF.

CDR3 residues: CSATPGLASYEQYF. The CDR3 bases are TGCAGTGCTACACCGGGACTAGCATCCTACGAGCAGTACTTC. This rearrangement joins TRBV20-1 to TRBJ2-7; the match to TRBD2 covers 9 bases. J gave up 1 base and V 4 bases, and 5 bases lay outside the gene matches. The CDR3 is 14 residues long. Germline loops: CDR1 DFQATT, CDR2 SNEGSKA (reference sequence).

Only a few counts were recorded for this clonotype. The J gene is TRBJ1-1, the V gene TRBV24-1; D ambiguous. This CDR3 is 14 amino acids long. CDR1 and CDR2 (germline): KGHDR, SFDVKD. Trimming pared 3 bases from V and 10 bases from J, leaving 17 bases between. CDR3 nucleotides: TGTGCCACCAGTGATGACGGGTCCTTTCGAGGAGCTTTCTTT. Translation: CATSDDGSFRGAFF.

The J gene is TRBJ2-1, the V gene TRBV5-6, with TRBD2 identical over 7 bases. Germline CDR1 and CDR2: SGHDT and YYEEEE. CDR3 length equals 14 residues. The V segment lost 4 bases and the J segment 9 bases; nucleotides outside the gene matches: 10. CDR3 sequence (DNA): TGTGCCAGCAGCCCTGGACTAGACATGGGTGAGCAGTTCTTC. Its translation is CASSPGLDMGEQFF.

The chain's CDR3 is CASSALDWNGYTF. CDR3 nucleotide sequence: TGTGCCAGCAGCGCACTCGACTGGAATGGCTACACCTTC. The chain recombines TRBV9 with TRBJ1-2; D is ambiguous. The germline gives CDR1 SGDLS, CDR2 YYNGEE. V was cut by 3 bases and J by 6 bases, with 12 bases left in between. The CDR3 is made up of 13 amino acids.

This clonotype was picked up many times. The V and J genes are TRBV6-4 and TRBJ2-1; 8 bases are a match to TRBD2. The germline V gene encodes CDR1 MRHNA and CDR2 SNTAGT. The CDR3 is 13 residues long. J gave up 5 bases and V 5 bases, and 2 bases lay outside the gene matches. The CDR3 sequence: CASSKAGDNEQFF. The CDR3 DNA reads TGTGCCAGCAGTAAAGCGGGGGACAATGAGCAGTTCTTC.

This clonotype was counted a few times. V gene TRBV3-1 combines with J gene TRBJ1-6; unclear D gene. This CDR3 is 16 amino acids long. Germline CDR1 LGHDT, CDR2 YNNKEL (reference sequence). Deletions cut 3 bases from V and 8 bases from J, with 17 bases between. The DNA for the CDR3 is TGTGCCAGCAGCCATCCCGGCAGCATTGGGGATTCACCCCTCCACTTT. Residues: CASSHPGSIGDSPLHF.

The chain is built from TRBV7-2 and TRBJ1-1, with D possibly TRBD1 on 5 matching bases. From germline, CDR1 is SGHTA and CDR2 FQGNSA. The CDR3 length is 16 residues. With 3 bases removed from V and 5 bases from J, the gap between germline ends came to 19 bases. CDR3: CASSLELGTLHTEAFF. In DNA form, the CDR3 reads TGTGCCAGCAGCTTGGAGCTCGGGACCCTTCATACTGAAGCTTTCTTT.

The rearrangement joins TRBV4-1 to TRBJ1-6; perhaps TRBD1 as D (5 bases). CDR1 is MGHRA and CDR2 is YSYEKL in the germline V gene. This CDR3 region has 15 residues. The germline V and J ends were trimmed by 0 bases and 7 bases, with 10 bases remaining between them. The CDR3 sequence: CASSQDGGWNSPLHF. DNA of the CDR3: TGCGCCAGCAGCCAAGATGGGGGGTGGAATTCACCCCTCCACTTT.

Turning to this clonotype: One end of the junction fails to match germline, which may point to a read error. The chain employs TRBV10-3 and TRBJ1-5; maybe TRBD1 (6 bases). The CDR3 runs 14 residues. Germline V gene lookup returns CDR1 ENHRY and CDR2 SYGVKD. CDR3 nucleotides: TGTGCCATCAGTTCAACAGGGTCGAATCAACCCCAGCATTTT. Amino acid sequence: CAISSTGSNQPQHF.

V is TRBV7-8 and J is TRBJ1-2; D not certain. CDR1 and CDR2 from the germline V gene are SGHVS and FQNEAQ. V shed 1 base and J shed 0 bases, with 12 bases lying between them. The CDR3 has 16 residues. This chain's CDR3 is CASSLDLAIANYGYTF. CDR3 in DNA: TGTGCCAGCAGCTTAGACTTGGCTATAGCTAACTATGGCTACACCTTC. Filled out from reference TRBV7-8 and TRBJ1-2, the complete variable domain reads GAGVSQSPRYKVAKRGQDVALRCDPISGHVSLFWYQQALGQGPEFLTYFQNEAQLDKSGLPSDRFFAERPEGSVSTLKIQRTQQEDSAVYLCASSLDLAIANYGYTFGSGTRLTVV.

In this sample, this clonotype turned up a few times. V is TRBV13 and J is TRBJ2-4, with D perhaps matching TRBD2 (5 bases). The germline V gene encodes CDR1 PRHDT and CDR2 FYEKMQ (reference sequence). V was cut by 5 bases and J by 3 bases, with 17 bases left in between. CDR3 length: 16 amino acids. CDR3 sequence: CASSPEASLNKNIQYF. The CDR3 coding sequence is TGTGCCAGCAGCCCCGAGGCTAGCTTAAACAAAAACATTCAGTACTTC.

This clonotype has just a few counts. The DNA of the CDR3 is TGTGCCACCAACGTCGGAGGGGGGAACACTGAAGCTTTCTTT. Protein: CATNVGGGNTEAFF. The V call is TRBV13, the J call TRBJ1-1, with D possibly TRBD1 on 6 matching bases. Trimming took off 10 bases at V and 1 base at J, with 16 bases between the two ends. The CDR3 has 14 residues. Germline loops: CDR1 PRHDT, CDR2 FYEKMQ (reference sequence).